This record concerns one T cell receptor (beta chain) sequence. Germline CDR1 SGHAT, CDR2 FQNNGV. The V and J ends lost 6 bases and 3 bases respectively, with 11 bases between them. The CDR3 consists of 13 residues. This entry is derived from a study of T cells in localized non-small cell lung cancer. Some clones are missing from TCRdb's copy, which holds only in-frame ones; the method was immunoSEQ multiplex PCR. The top ten hold more than 14% of the sample, which has around 83,000 clones, over 80% seen once. The chain has TRBV11-2 and TRBJ1-2, with D unresolved. The source was peripheral blood, collected before any cancer treatment. This TCR derives from a man between 40 and 70 years old with stage I squamous cell lung carcinoma. The CDR3 sequence is CASSHGSDYGYTF. In nucleotides, the CDR3 is TGTGCCAGCAGTCACGGGAGCGACTATGGCTACACCTTC.